This is a list of T cell receptor beta chains from one sample in a study of T cells in Graves' hyperthyroidism and ophthalmopathy. TCRdb analysed the multiplex PCR reads with MiXCR anew, one entry per CDR3 protein. There are fewer than 900,000 distinct CDR3 sequences in the sample; about a sixth occur only once, and 8.4% lies in the top ten. Material: blood. The receptors originated from a man younger than 35 with Graves' hyperthyroidism. Each CDR3 is given with its conserved first and last residue. A D gene is named only where the DNA matches it firmly. Clone size is shown for a subset of rows, as once, few, many or a class of expanded clone.

J gene,clone size,D gene,V gene,CDR3 DNA,CDR3 protein
TRBJ1-1,-,-,TRBV29-1,TGCAGCGTTTGTGGTCGACTAGGCACTGAAGCTTTCTTT,CSVCGRLGTEAFF
TRBJ2-3,many,-,TRBV5-1,TGCGCCAGCAGCTTGGAGGAGGGCACAGATACGCAGTATTTT,CASSLEEGTDTQYF
TRBJ2-4,many,TRBD2,TRBV9,TGTGCCAGCAGCCTCGGGACTAGCGGGAGCATTCAGTACTTC,CASSLGTSGSIQYF
TRBJ2-2,few,-,TRBV7-3,TGTGCCAGCAGCTCCCTACCCAGACCCACCGGGGAGCTGTTTTTT,CASSSLPRPTGELFF
TRBJ1-2,few,-,TRBV19,TGTGCCAGTAGGGCCGGGACCGAAGAAGGCTATGGCTACACCTTC,CASRAGTEEGYGYTF
TRBJ1-2,-,-,TRBV2,TGTGCCAGCAGTGAAGAGGGAGGGAACGGCTACACCTTC,CASSEEGGNGYTF
TRBJ1-5,many,TRBD1,TRBV12-3/TRBV12-4,TGTGCCAGCAGCCGTCGGAGACAGGGTGACCAGCCCCAGCATTTT,CASSRRRQGDQPQHF
TRBJ2-3,-,-,TRBV7-9,TGTGCCAGCAGCTCTTACGGGGACGATACGCAGTATTTT,CASSSYGDDTQYF
TRBJ2-1,few,-,TRBV20-1,TGCAGGGTGAAGGGGGGATACAATGAGCAGTTCTTC,CRVKGGYNEQFF
TRBJ1-2,few,TRBD1,TRBV27,TGTGCCAGCACTCTGAGAACAGGGGAAGATGGCTACACCTTC,CASTLRTGEDGYTF
TRBJ2-5,few,-,TRBV15,TGTGCCACCAGCAGAGGCTCCGCGCGGGAGACCCAGTACTTC,CATSRGSARETQYF
TRBJ1-1,-,-,TRBV20-1,TGCAGTGCTAGTCCACAAGGGGGGCTTGAAGCTTTCTTT,CSASPQGGLEAFF
TRBJ2-1,-,-,TRBV30,TGTGCCTGGAGCCGGGGGCAGCACAATGAGCAGTTCTTC,CAWSRGQHNEQFF
TRBJ2-3,-,-,TRBV19,TGTGCCAGTAGTATAGAAGCGCCTATCACAGATACGCAGTATTTT,CASSIEAPITDTQYF
TRBJ2-5,many,-,TRBV6-1,TGTGCCAGCAGTTCAGAGGGACTAGAGACCCAGTACTTC,CASSSEGLETQYF
TRBJ2-2,many,TRBD2,TRBV10-3,TGTGCCATCAGTGCGGGTCTAGCGGCTAACACCGGGGAGCTGTTTTTT,CAISAGLAANTGELFF
TRBJ2-1,few,-,TRBV7-9,TGTGCCAGCAGCTTTCGGCTTGGTACTTCCAATGAGCAGTTCTTC,CASSFRLGTSNEQFF
TRBJ2-7,many,TRBD1,TRBV6-2/TRBV6-3,TGTGCCAGCAGCCCGGGACAGGCGTTCTCCTACGAGCAGTACTTC,CASSPGQAFSYEQYF
TRBJ1-2,few,-,TRBV7-2,TGTGCCAGCAGCGCCCGGGCCAGGAACTATGGCTACACCTTC,CASSARARNYGYTF
TRBJ1-2,few,-,TRBV30,TGTGCCTGGAGCCCCAGTGGGGGAATTCGTGGGTATTATGGCTACACCTTC,CAWSPSGGIRGYYGYTF
TRBJ2-2,few,-,TRBV10-3,TGTGCCATCAGTGAGTCGGCTGACACCGGGGAGCTGTTTTTT,CAISESADTGELFF
TRBJ1-4,-,-,TRBV5-1,TGCGCCAGCAGCTTGGAACCGACAACTAATGAAAAACTGTTTTTT,CASSLEPTTNEKLFF
TRBJ2-5,many,TRBD1,TRBV6-1,TGTGCCAGCAGTGCCGACAGGGCAGCGACCCAGTACTTC,CASSADRAATQYF
TRBJ1-2,-,TRBD1,TRBV5-1,TGCGCCAGCAGCTCGGGACAGGGCGGCAAAGATGGCTACACCTTC,CASSSGQGGKDGYTF
TRBJ2-6,few,-,TRBV7-3,TGTGCCAGCAGCCCAGGGGAGGGTTCTGGGGCCAACGTCCTGACTTTC,CASSPGEGSGANVLTF
TRBJ2-1,few,-,TRBV5-5,TGTGCCAGCAGCTTGGATTTTTTAATGGGCGGAGCCTCCTACAATGAGCAGTTCTTC,CASSLDFLMGGASYNEQFF
TRBJ2-7,many,TRBD2,TRBV5-1,TGCGCCAGCAGCTTGAGGACTAGCGGGAGAGAGCAGTACTTC,CASSLRTSGREQYF
TRBJ2-5,-,TRBD2,TRBV5-1,TGCGCCAGCAGCTTCTCGCTAGCGGGAACAGAGACCCAGTACTTC,CASSFSLAGTETQYF
TRBJ1-6,-,-,TRBV9,TGTGCCAGCAGCGCTGAAAATTCACCCCTCCACTTT,CASSAENSPLHF
TRBJ2-1,-,TRBD2,TRBV9,TGTGCCAGCAGCGTAATGACTAGCGGGACCTACAATGAGCAGTTCTTC,CASSVMTSGTYNEQFF
TRBJ2-1,-,-,TRBV7-8,TGTGCCAGCAGCCGGCGCCAGGGTCCTTATTCCTACAATGAGCAGTTCTTC,CASSRRQGPYSYNEQFF
TRBJ2-7,few,-,TRBV27,TGTGCCAGCAGAACCCTCAAAGGGGCCTACGAGCAGTACTTC,CASRTLKGAYEQYF
TRBJ2-6,-,TRBD1,TRBV4-3,TGCGCCAGCAGCCAAGGGGACAGATACTCTGGGGCCAACGTCCTGACTTTC,CASSQGDRYSGANVLTF
TRBJ2-5,many,-,TRBV7-8,TGTGCCAGCAGCTTAGCGCTGGCATCCCAAGGAGGAGAGACCCAGTACTTC,CASSLALASQGGETQYF
TRBJ2-5,many,-,TRBV7-2,TGTGCCAGCAGCTTAGCAGGCGGGGGCAGGGGGACCCAGTACTTC,CASSLAGGGRGTQYF
TRBJ2-2,many,-,TRBV18,TGTGCCAGCTCACCACCTCTAGGAGGGCCGAACACCGGGGAGCTGTTTTTT,CASSPPLGGPNTGELFF
TRBJ1-5,-,TRBD1,TRBV12-3/TRBV12-4,TGTGCCAGCAGTTTAACCCAGGGGGGCCCCCAGCCCCAGCATTTT,CASSLTQGGPQPQHF
TRBJ2-1,-,TRBD2,TRBV5-6,TGTGCCAGCAGCCTAGGGACTAGCGGGAGAGGTGAGCAGTTCTTC,CASSLGTSGRGEQFF
TRBJ2-3,few,-,TRBV2,TGTGCCAGCAGCTCGACTAGTAACACAGATACGCAGTATTTT,CASSSTSNTDTQYF
TRBJ2-3,-,TRBD2,TRBV7-9,TGTGCCAGCAGCGGCGTAGCGGGAGATCTAGATACGCAGTATTTT,CASSGVAGDLDTQYF
TRBJ2-2,-,-,TRBV7-2,TGTGCCAGCAGCCTACGGGGGACAGCCAACACCGGGGAGCTGTTTTTT,CASSLRGTANTGELFF
TRBJ2-7,many,-,TRBV7-2,TGTGCCAGCAGCCTTCAGCGGAGCTCCTACGAGCAGTACTTC,CASSLQRSSYEQYF
TRBJ1-2,many,-,TRBV20-1,TGCAGTGCCTACGGATATAACTATGGCTACACCTTC,CSAYGYNYGYTF
TRBJ2-7,many,-,TRBV19,TGTGCCAGTAGTAGAGGGAGCGAGCAGTACTTC,CASSRGSEQYF
TRBJ1-1,many,-,TRBV30,TGTGCCTGGACCCAGGGGATCACTGAAGCTTTCTTT,CAWTQGITEAFF
TRBJ2-3,few,-,TRBV7-9,TGTGCCAGCCTAGCCACAGATACGCAGTATTTT,CASLATDTQYF
TRBJ2-6,-,TRBD2,TRBV28,TGTGCCAGCAGTTTATGGCTCGATGCGGGAGCGGGGGCCAACGTCCTGACTTTC,CASSLWLDAGAGANVLTF
TRBJ2-7,-,-,TRBV11-2,TGTGCCAGCAGCTTGGGACGTATCTCAACCTACGAGCAGTACTTC,CASSLGRISTYEQYF
TRBJ2-2,-,TRBD2,TRBV28,TGTGGTATACTAGCGGGGATCACCGGGGAGCTGTTTTTT,CGILAGITGELFF
TRBJ1-5,-,TRBD1,TRBV20-1,TGCAGTGCTCCTGAGACAGGGCCAAATCAGCCCCAGCATTTT,CSAPETGPNQPQHF
TRBJ1-2,-,-,TRBV7-2,TGTGCCAGCAGCTTAGAAGGGGCTAGAGTGATCACCTTC,CASSLEGARVITF
TRBJ2-3,-,-,TRBV5-1,TGTGCCAGCAGCCCCCGGTGGGGGATCCCAGATACGCAGTATTTT,CASSPRWGIPDTQYF
TRBJ1-2,many,-,TRBV12-3/TRBV12-4,TGTGCCAGCAGTCGGGGGACACACCGAAATGGCTACACCTTC,CASSRGTHRNGYTF